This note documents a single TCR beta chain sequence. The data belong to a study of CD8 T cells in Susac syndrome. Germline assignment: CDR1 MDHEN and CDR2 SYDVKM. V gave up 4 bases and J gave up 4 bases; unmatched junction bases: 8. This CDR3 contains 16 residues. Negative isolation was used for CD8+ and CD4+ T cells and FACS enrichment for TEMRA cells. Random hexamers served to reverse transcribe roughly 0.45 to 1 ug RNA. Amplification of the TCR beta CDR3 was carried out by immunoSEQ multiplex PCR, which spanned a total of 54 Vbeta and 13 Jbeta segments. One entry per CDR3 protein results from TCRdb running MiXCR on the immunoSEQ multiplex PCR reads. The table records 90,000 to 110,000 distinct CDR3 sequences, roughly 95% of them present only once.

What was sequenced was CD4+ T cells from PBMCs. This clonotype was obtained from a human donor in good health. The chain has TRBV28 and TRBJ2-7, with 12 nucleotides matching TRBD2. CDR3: CASSSGLAGSLYEQYF. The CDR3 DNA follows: TGTGCCAGCAGTTCCGGACTAGCGGGGAGCCTTTACGAGCAGTACTTC.